One sample yielded the 12 T cell receptor beta chains listed below, sequenced in a study of shared clonotypes between healthy human individuals. Profiled with immunoSEQ multiplex PCR; TCRdb holds only in-frame clones, not every one. The sample includes roughly 2.2 million clones, roughly 90% of them seen just once. Input material: naive CD4+ T cells from PBMCs. This sample's subset: CD45RA+ positively selected. The origin of the receptors is a man younger than 35 in good health. Some clones in this sample may be carry-over from other donors' samples.

This clone was seen a handful of times. The rearrangement uses TRBV28 and TRBJ1-2, with 8 bases matching TRBD1. Germline values: CDR1 MDHEN, CDR2 SYDVKM. The CDR3 runs 14 residues. Trimming cost V 7 bases and J 5 bases; bases outside gene matches: 9. CDR3 in DNA: TGTGCCAGCACCAAGACAGGGGCTGTTTATGGCTACACCTTC. Translated, it gives CASTKTGAVYGYTF.

The gene calls are TRBV4-1 and TRBJ2-3, with no clear D. V was pared by 1 base and J by 4 bases, with 18 bases between. The CDR3 spans 17 residues. Germline V gene sequence: CDR1 MGHRA, CDR2 YSYEKL. In DNA form, the CDR3 reads TGCGCCAGCAGCCAAGGAGGCACTCTATTCAGCCCAGATACGCAGTATTTT. Protein: CASSQGGTLFSPDTQYF.

The chain joins TRBV15 to TRBJ2-1, with TRBD2 identical over 12 bases. The CDR3 loop spans 17 amino acids. Germline V lookup: CDR1 LNHNV, CDR2 YYDKDF (reference sequence). The junction had 6 bases not matched to a gene; V was cut back by 1 base and J by 5 bases. The CDR3 region has the DNA TGTGCCACCAGCAGAGCCCGAGGACTAGCGGGGAACAATGAGCAGTTCTTC. Residues: CATSRARGLAGNNEQFF. The complete variable domain, with remaining parts taken from reference TRBV15 and TRBJ2-1, reads DAMVIQNPRYQVTQFGKPVTLSCSQTLNHNVMYWYQQKSSQAPKLLFHYYDKDFNNEADTPDNFQSRRPNTSFCFLDIRSPGLGDTAMYLCATSRARGLAGNNEQFFGPGTRLTVL.

V gene TRBV4-1 combines with J gene TRBJ1-2; tentatively, D is TRBD1 (5 bases). The V and J ends lost 0 bases and 0 bases respectively, with 17 bases between them. This CDR3 has 18 residues. In germline, CDR1 is MGHRA, CDR2 YSYEKL. CDR3 protein: CASSQDGRTRATNYGYTF. In nucleotides, the CDR3 is TGCGCCAGCAGCCAAGATGGTCGGACACGAGCCACTAACTATGGCTACACCTTC.

The J gene is TRBJ2-7, the V gene TRBV6-5; no clear D gene. The CDR3 is made up of 13 amino acids. Germline V CDR1 and CDR2: MNHEY, SVGAGI. Between the trimmed V and J ends, which lost 0 bases and 4 bases, there was a span of 7 bases. CDR3 protein: CASSYSPIYEQYF. The CDR3 DNA is TGTGCCAGCAGTTACTCTCCGATATACGAGCAGTACTTC.

This clone was found once. The rearrangement uses TRBV7-2 and TRBJ2-3; D possibly corresponds to TRBD2 (6 bases). The CDR3 runs 14 residues. In germline, CDR1 is SGHTA, CDR2 FQGNSA. V lost 2 bases, J lost 5 bases, and 11 bases lay in between. The CDR3: CASSLSRDVDTQYF. The CDR3 DNA is TGTGCCAGCAGCTTATCGCGGGACGTAGATACGCAGTATTTT.

This sequence joins TRBV18 and TRBJ2-1; D is unclear. This CDR3 spans 17 amino acids. V shed 3 bases and J shed 1 base, with 16 bases lying between them. The germline V gene has CDR1 KGHSH and CDR2 LQKENI. Written as DNA, the CDR3 is TGTGCCAGCTCACCCCTCGGATTTGTCCTATCCTACAATGAGCAGTTCTTC. Translating gives CASSPLGFVLSYNEQFF.

This clone was detected once. This chain uses TRBV28 with TRBJ1-2; tentatively, D is TRBD1 (6 bases). This CDR3 is built from 13 residues. The germline CDR1 and CDR2 sequences are MDHEN and SYDVKM. V was clipped by 6 bases and J by 2 bases, with 10 bases between them. CDR3 residues: CASRSQGNYGYTF. Written as DNA, the CDR3 is TGTGCCAGCAGATCACAGGGCAACTATGGCTACACCTTC.

The chain is built from TRBV6-1 and TRBJ2-1; 8 bases agree with TRBD1. Per germline, CDR1 MNHNS and CDR2 SASEGT. J lost 2 bases, V lost 6 bases, and 12 bases had no gene match. This CDR3 is built from 17 residues. The CDR3 DNA follows: TGTGCCAGCAGCGAAATCACGGGGACAGGTGCCTACAATGAGCAGTTCTTC. It translates to CASSEITGTGAYNEQFF.

Here the CDR3 DNA reads TGTGCCAGCAGTGCCCCCGCGGGGAGAGGTTTCAATGAGCAGTTCTTC. It yields the protein CASSAPAGRGFNEQFF. V usage is TRBV28 and J usage is TRBJ2-1, with D possibly being TRBD2 (6 bases). Germline V lookup: CDR1 MDHEN, CDR2 SYDVKM. The V end was cut by 5 bases, the J end by 6 bases, with 20 bases between. This CDR3 has 16 residues.

Comments on this clone: Other nucleotide sequences in the sample specify the same CDR3. The chain employs TRBV18 and TRBJ2-2, with 13 bases fitting TRBD2. V lost 6 bases, J lost 2 bases, and 3 bases stayed unmatched. This CDR3 has 16 amino acids. The germline CDR1 and CDR2 sequences are KGHSH and LQKENI. The CDR3 protein is CASSQGLAGNTGELFF. CDR3 nucleotides: TGTGCCAGCTCCCAGGGACTAGCGGGAAACACCGGGGAGCTGTTTTTT.

This clone has just one count. V is TRBV28 and J is TRBJ1-4, with D hard to call. The CDR3 extends over 14 amino acids. Germline V gene data show CDR1 as MDHEN and CDR2 as SYDVKM. The V gene lost 2 bases and the J gene lost 3 bases, with 7 bases spanning the gap. CDR3 loop: CASSLRQSNEKLFF. The CDR3 nucleotides are TGTGCCAGCAGTTTAAGGCAGTCTAATGAAAAACTGTTTTTT.